These T cell receptor beta chains were read from a single sample in a study of cytomegalovirus exposure and HLA in healthy donors. Repertoires were generated with immunoSEQ multiplex PCR, while TCRdb's copy carries only in-frame clones and drops some. The sample contains under 250,000 clones, 82% of which appear only once. The sequenced sample was PBMCs. Receptor source: a woman in her thirties or forties in good health and CMV-seronegative. CDR3s include the opening cysteine and the closing phenylalanine or tryptophan. Each record gives: V gene, J gene, clone size, D gene, CDR3 protein, CDR3 DNA. A D gene is named only where the DNA matches it firmly. For some rows the clone size is stated as once, few or many, or as a class when expanded; others skip it.

TRBV2	TRBJ1-1	.	.	CASRLVGELMSTEAFF	TGTGCCAGCAGGTTGGTTGGAGAGCTCATGTCCACTGAAGCTTTCTTT
TRBV6-5	TRBJ2-6	.	.	CASSYQFSGANVLTF	TGTGCCAGCAGTTACCAGTTCTCTGGGGCCAACGTCCTGACTTTC
TRBV27	TRBJ2-1	.	.	CASSSTREQFF	TGTGCCAGCAGTTCCACCAGAGAGCAGTTCTTC
TRBV7-9	TRBJ1-2	.	.	CSSSSPRGLNYGYTF	TGTTCCAGCAGCTCCCCCCGGGGATTGAACTATGGCTACACCTTC
TRBV9	TRBJ2-7	.	TRBD2	CASSDRTSGSAEQYF	TGTGCCAGCAGCGATCGGACTAGCGGGAGTGCGGAGCAGTACTTC
TRBV5-1	TRBJ2-1	.	TRBD2	CASSPDPTAGVYNEQFF	TGCGCCAGCAGCCCGGACCCCACGGCGGGAGTCTACAATGAGCAGTTCTTC
TRBV29-1	TRBJ2-3	.	TRBD2	CSVDRLAGAGGADTQYF	TGCAGCGTTGATCGTCTAGCGGGAGCGGGGGGTGCAGATACGCAGTATTTT
TRBV28	TRBJ1-5	.	.	CASSFLPPEPQHF	TGTGCCAGCAGTTTTCTCCCCCCGGAGCCCCAGCATTTT
TRBV9	TRBJ2-2	.	TRBD1	CASSSPRDRGSPGELFF	TGTGCCAGCAGCTCCCCCAGGGACAGGGGGTCTCCCGGGGAGCTGTTTTTT
TRBV7-3	TRBJ2-1	.	TRBD2	CASSHGLAGDNEQFF	TGTGCCAGCAGCCATGGACTAGCGGGCGACAATGAGCAGTTCTTC
TRBV27	TRBJ2-1	.	.	CASSFGSGEQFF	TGTGCCAGCAGTTTTGGTTCGGGTGAGCAGTTCTTC
TRBV7-9	TRBJ1-1	.	.	CASSLVLSEAFF	TGTGCCAGCAGCTTAGTCCTTTCTGAAGCTTTCTTT
TRBV29-1	TRBJ2-1	.	TRBD1	CSVEGGGGRDRALNEQFF	TGCAGCGTTGAAGGAGGGGGTGGGAGGGACAGGGCCTTGAATGAGCAGTTCTTC
TRBV5-1	TRBJ1-1	once	.	CASSGASGGRTEAFF	TGCGCCAGCAGCGGCGCGAGCGGGGGCAGGACTGAAGCTTTCTTT
TRBV7-3	TRBJ2-1	.	TRBD2	CASSLDAGGDNEQFF	TGTGCCAGCAGCTTAGATGCGGGAGGGGACAATGAGCAGTTCTTC
TRBV29-1	TRBJ2-1	.	.	CSVEGGGRRFF	TGCAGCGTTGAAGGGGGGGGCCGACGGTTCTTC
TRBV6-5	TRBJ2-5	.	TRBD2	CASSQTSGPQETQYF	TGTGCCAGCAGCCAGACTAGCGGGCCCCAAGAGACCCAGTACTTC
TRBV5-6	TRBJ2-7	.	.	CASSAAVAYEQYF	TGTGCCAGCAGCGCAGCGGTTGCCTACGAGCAGTACTTC